This T cell receptor beta chain was recovered during a study of T cells in Graves' hyperthyroidism and ophthalmopathy. General study points: Also found in blood were most expanded thyroid clonotypes above 0.001. Patients with ophthalmopathy were separated from those with stable hyperthyroidism by a 13 V-J model.

It was RNA transcripts that yielded the amplified TCR beta CDR3 regions. Carried out on the TCR CDR3, a first-round RT-PCR used the HTBI primer set. One entry per CDR3 protein results from TCRdb running MiXCR on the multiplex PCR reads. The sample records approximately 330,000 distinct CDR3 sequences, roughly 13% being singletons. Exclusion criteria comprised uncontrolled infection, other autoimmune disease, pregnancy or lactation. On the basis of clinical symptoms, serum thyroxine and TRAb, thyroid ultrasound and orbital computed tomography, diagnoses were made. Germline loops: CDR1 MNHNS, CDR2 SASEGT. The CDR3 has 15 amino acids. V was trimmed by 6 bases and J by 4 bases, leaving 18 bases between them. This clonotype was observed at least ten times. The antigen remains undetermined.

The V and J genes are TRBV6-1 and TRBJ1-1; D uncertain. This TCR derives from a middle-aged woman with Graves' ophthalmopathy. What was sequenced was blood. CDR3 nucleotide sequence: TGTGCCAGCAGCCTCTCCCACGATGAGGGCACTGAAGCTTTCTTT. This gives the protein CASSLSHDEGTEAFF.